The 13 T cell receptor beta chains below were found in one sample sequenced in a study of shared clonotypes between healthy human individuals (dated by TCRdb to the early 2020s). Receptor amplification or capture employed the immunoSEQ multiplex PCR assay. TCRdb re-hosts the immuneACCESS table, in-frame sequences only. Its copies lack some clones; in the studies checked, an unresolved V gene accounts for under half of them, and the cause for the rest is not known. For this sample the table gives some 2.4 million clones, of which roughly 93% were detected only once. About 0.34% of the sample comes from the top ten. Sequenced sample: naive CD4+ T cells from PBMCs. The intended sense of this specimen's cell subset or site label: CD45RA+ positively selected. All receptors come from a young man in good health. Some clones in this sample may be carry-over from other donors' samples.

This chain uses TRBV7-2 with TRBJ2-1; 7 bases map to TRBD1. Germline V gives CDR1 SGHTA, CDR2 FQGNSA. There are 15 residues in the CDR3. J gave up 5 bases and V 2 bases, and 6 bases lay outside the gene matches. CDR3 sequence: CASSLTRQGDNEQFF. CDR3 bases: TGTGCCAGCAGCTTAACTAGACAGGGCGACAATGAGCAGTTCTTC. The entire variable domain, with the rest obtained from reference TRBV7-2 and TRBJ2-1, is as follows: GAGVSQSPSNKVTEKGKDVELRCDPISGHTALYWYRQSLGQGLEFLIYFQGNSAPDKSGLPSDRFSAERTGGSVSTLTIQRTQQEDSAVYLCASSLTRQGDNEQFFGPGTRLTVL.

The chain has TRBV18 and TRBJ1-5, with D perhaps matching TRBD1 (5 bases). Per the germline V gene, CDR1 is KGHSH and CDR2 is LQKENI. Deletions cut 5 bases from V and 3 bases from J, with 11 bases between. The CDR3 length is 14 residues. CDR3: CASSSQGVNQPQHF. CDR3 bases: TGTGCCAGCTCAAGCCAAGGGGTCAATCAGCCCCAGCATTTT.

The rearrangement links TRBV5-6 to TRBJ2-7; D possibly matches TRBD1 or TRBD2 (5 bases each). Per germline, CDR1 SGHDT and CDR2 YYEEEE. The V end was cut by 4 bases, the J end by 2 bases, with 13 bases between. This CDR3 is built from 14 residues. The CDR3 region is CASSPPGDPYEQYF. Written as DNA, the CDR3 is TGTGCCAGCAGCCCCCCTGGGGACCCCTACGAGCAGTACTTC. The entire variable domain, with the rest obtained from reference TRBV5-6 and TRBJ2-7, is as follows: DAGVTQSPTHLIKTRGQQVTLRCSPKSGHDTVSWYQQALGQGPQFIFQYYEEEERQRGNFPDRFSGHQFPNYSSELNVNALLLGDSALYLCASSPPGDPYEQYFGPGTRLTVT.

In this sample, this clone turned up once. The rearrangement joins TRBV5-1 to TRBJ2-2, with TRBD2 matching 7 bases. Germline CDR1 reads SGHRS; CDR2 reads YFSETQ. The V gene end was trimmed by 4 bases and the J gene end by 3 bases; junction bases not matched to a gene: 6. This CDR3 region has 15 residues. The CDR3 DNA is TGCGCCAGCAGCGGGATGCTAGCGGACACCGGGGAGCTGTTTTTT. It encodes CASSGMLADTGELFF.

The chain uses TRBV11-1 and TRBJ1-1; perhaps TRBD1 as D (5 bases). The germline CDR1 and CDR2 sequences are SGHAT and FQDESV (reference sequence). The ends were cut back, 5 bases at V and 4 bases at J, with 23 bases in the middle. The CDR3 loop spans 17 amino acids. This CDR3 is CASSPRRGGSGGTEAFF. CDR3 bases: TGTGCCAGCAGCCCTAGGAGGGGCGGCTCAGGAGGCACTGAAGCTTTCTTT.

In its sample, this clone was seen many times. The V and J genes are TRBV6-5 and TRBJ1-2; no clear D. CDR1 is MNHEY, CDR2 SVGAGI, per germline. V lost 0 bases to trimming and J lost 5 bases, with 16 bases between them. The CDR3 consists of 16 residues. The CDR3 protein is CASSYSRTPIEYGYTF. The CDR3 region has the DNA TGTGCCAGCAGTTACTCGCGGACTCCAATAGAATATGGCTACACCTTC.

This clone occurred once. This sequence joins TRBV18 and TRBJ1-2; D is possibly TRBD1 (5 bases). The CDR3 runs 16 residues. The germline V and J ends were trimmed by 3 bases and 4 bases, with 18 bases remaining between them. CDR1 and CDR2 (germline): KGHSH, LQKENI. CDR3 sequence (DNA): TGTGCCAGCTCACCTACCGGGATGGACGGGGGCTATGGCTACACCTTC. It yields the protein CASSPTGMDGGYGYTF. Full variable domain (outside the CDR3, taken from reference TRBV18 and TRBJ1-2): NAGVMQNPRHLVRRRGQEARLRCSPMKGHSHVYWYRQLPEEGLKFMVYLQKENIIDESGMPKERFSAEFPKEGPSILRIQQVVRGDSAAYFCASSPTGMDGGYGYTFGSGTRLTVV.

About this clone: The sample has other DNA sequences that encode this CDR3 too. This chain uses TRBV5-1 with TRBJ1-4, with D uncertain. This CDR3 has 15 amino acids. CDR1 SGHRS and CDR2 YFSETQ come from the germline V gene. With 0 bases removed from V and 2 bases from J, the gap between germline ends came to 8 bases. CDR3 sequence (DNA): TGCGCCAGCAGCTTGGAAGGTGGGACTAATGAAAAACTGTTTTTT. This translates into CASSLEGGTNEKLFF.

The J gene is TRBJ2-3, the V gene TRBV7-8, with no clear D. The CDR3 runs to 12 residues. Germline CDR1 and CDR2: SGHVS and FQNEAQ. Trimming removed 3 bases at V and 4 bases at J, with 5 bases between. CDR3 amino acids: CASSFLADTQYF. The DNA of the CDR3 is TGTGCCAGCAGCTTTCTCGCAGATACGCAGTATTTT.

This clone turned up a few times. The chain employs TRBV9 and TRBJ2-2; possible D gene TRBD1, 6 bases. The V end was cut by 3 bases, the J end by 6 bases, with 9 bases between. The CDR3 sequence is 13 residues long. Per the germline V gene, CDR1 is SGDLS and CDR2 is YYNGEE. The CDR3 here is CASSANRAGELFF. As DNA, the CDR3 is TGTGCCAGCAGCGCCAACAGGGCCGGGGAGCTGTTTTTT.

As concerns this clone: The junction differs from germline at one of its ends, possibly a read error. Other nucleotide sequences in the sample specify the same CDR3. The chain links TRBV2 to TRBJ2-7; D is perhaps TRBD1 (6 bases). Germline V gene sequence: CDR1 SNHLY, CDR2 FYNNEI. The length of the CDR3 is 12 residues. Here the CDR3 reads CASSGTAYEQYF. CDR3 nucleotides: TGTGCCAGCAGTGGGACAGCCTACGAGCAGTACTTT.

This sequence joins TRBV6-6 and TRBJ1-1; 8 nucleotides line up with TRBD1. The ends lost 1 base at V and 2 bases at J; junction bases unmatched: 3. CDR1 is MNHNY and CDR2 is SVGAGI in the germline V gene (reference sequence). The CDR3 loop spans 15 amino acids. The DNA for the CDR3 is TGTGCCAGCAGTTACTATGGACAGGGTAACACTGAAGCTTTCTTT. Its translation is CASSYYGQGNTEAFF.

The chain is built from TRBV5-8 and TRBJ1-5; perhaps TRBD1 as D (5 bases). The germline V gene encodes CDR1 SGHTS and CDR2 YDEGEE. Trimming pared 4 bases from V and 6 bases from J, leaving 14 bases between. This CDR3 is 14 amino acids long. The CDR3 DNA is TGTGCCAGCAGCAGACGTCTCGGGGGTCAGCCCCAGCATTTT. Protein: CASSRRLGGQPQHF.